Each of the 5 T cell receptor beta chains below was sequenced from the same sample in a study of blood T cells in healthy people across ages. Together with a sample-barcoded 5' primer, a J-beta primer mix was included in a second PCR lasting about 6 to 11 cycles. TCRdb ran MiXCR on the 5' RACE reads and lists one entry per CDR3 protein. Among roughly 1,800,000 distinct CDR3 sequences listed, about 50% were seen once. The source material was blood. These receptors all come from a woman aged 40-49 years in good health.

The chain uses TRBV29-1 and TRBJ1-2; 12 nucleotides align to TRBD1. Germline CDR1 and CDR2: SQVTM and ANQGSEA. Trimming took 3 bases from V and 7 from J; bases not matched to a gene: 6. The CDR3 runs to 14 residues. CDR3 in DNA: TGCAGCGTTGAGAGGGACAGGGGGCGATCTGGCTACACCTTC. Translated, it gives CSVERDRGRSGYTF. Using reference TRBV29-1 and TRBJ1-2 for the parts outside the CDR3, the full variable domain is SAVISQKPSRDICQRGTSLTIQCQVDSQVTMMFWYRQQPGQSLTLIATANQGSEATYESGFVIDKFPISRPNLTFSTLTVSNMSPEDSSIYLCSVERDRGRSGYTFGSGTRLTVV.

This clonotype was observed a handful of times. V gene TRBV5-1 combines with J gene TRBJ2-3; 13 bases are a match to TRBD2. V lost 3 bases to trimming and J lost 5 bases; unmatched junction nucleotides: 3. The germline V gene has CDR1 SGHRS and CDR2 YFSETQ. CDR3 size: 15 residues. CDR3 protein: CASSWTSGGGDTQYF. In DNA, the CDR3 is TGCGCCAGCAGCTGGACTAGCGGGGGAGGAGATACGCAGTATTTT.

CDR3 loop: CASTQGEGYTF. CDR3 coding DNA: TGTGCCAGCACGCAGGGAGAGGGCTACACCTTC. The chain is built from TRBV6-6 and TRBJ1-2; D might be TRBD1 (5 bases). V was pared by 7 bases and J by 8 bases, with 11 bases between. From germline, CDR1 is MNHNY and CDR2 SVGAGI (reference sequence). The CDR3 has 11 amino acids.

The J gene is TRBJ2-3, the V gene TRBV5-1; 7 nucleotides align to TRBD1. The CDR3 runs 16 residues. Germline-derived CDR1 and CDR2 are SGHRS and YFSETQ. The V segment lost 8 bases and the J segment 6 bases; nucleotides outside the gene matches: 18. The CDR3 region has the DNA TGCGCCAGTAGCCCGGGTGCCCGGGACAGAGGCGATACGCAGTATTTT. This codes for CASSPGARDRGDTQYF.

The V and J genes are TRBV28 and TRBJ1-5; 7 positions agree with TRBD1. Germline V gene data show CDR1 as MDHEN and CDR2 as SYDVKM. The V segment lost 6 bases and the J segment 2 bases; nucleotides outside the gene matches: 10. CDR3 length: 16 residues. The CDR3 sequence: CASSSMTGLRNQPQHF. The CDR3 bases are TGTGCCAGCAGCTCAATGACAGGGTTGCGCAATCAGCCCCAGCATTTT.